The rows below give T cell receptor beta chains drawn from one sample of a study of beta chain features in type 1 diabetes. Profiled with immunoSEQ multiplex PCR; TCRdb holds only in-frame clones, not every one. The top ten clones hold less than 0.035% of a sample with around 260,000 clones, over 20% of them seen once. The sequencing sample was made of naive CD4+ T cells from blood. These receptors were collected from a woman aged 40 to 55 with type 1 diabetes. The CDR3 runs from the conserved cysteine through the conserved F or W. A D gene is named only where the DNA matches it firmly. A clone size is listed for some rows: how often the clone was seen (once, few, many), or a class if it is expanded.

size	D	V	J	DNA	CDR3
few	TRBD1	TRBV25-1	TRBJ2-5	TGTGCCAGCAGTGCTGTGGCAGGGGGAACTTGGGAGACCCAGTACTTC	CASSAVAGGTWETQYF
few	TRBD1	TRBV10-3	TRBJ2-2	TGTGCCATCCGGACAGGGGCTAGCGGGGAGCTGTTTTTT	CAIRTGASGELFF
-	TRBD1	TRBV19	TRBJ2-1	TGTGCCAGTAGTCCGGGACAGGGCGGGGATGAGCAGTTCTTC	CASSPGQGGDEQFF
few	TRBD2	TRBV15	TRBJ2-3	TGTGCCACCAGCAGAGCGGGGGGGCGAGCGACAGATACGCAGTATTTT	CATSRAGGRATDTQYF
-	-	TRBV28	TRBJ2-2	TGTGCCAGCGCCTCGCCCGGGCTAGCTGGTGGCGGGGAGCTGTTTTTT	CASASPGLAGGGELFF
few	-	TRBV4-3	TRBJ1-2	TGCGCCAGCAGCCAAGGGGGGGACTATGGCTACACCTTC	CASSQGGDYGYTF
few	-	TRBV5-1	TRBJ1-1	TGCGCCAGCAGTTGGGGGGGTCCCAACACTGAAGCTTTCTTT	CASSWGGPNTEAFF
-	TRBD2	TRBV28	TRBJ2-3	TGTGCCAGCAGTTTCTCCCAGGGCAGAGCGGGAGGGCGAGATACGCAGTATTTT	CASSFSQGRAGGRDTQYF
-	-	TRBV4-3	TRBJ1-1	TGCGCCAGCAGCCAAGACAGGGCCAACACTGAAGCTTTCTTT	CASSQDRANTEAFF
-	TRBD1	TRBV5-1	TRBJ1-2	TGCGCCAGCAGCTTTACAGGGGAAGGCTATGGCTACACCTTC	CASSFTGEGYGYTF
few	TRBD1	TRBV15	TRBJ2-5	TGTGCCACCAGCGGACAGGGGGTGCGGTTGACCCAGTACTTC	CATSGQGVRLTQYF
few	TRBD1	TRBV2	TRBJ1-1	TGTGCCAGCAGTGAAGGGACAGGGCGGGTGAACACTGAAGCTTTCTTT	CASSEGTGRVNTEAFF
-	-	TRBV28	TRBJ1-5	TGTGCCAGCAGTTTATGGGGCAGGGGAGTTAATCAGCCCCAGCATTTT	CASSLWGRGVNQPQHF
few	TRBD1	TRBV29-1	TRBJ2-7	TGCAGCGTTGCCCGGGACAGGGTGGACGAGCAGTACTTC	CSVARDRVDEQYF
-	-	TRBV2	TRBJ1-1	TGTGCCAGCAGTGAGGACAGCGCTGAAGCTTTCTTT	CASSEDSAEAFF
-	TRBD1	TRBV4-2	TRBJ2-6	TGTGCCAGCAGCCAAGAAGGGGCCAGGGGGCGAGTCTCTGGGGCCAACGTCCTGACTTTC	CASSQEGARGRVSGANVLTF
-	-	TRBV2	TRBJ2-3	TGTGCCAGCAGAAGGGGACTTGGCGGTACGCAGTATTTT	CASRRGLGGTQYF
few	-	TRBV27	TRBJ2-5	TGTGCCAGCAGTTTCCAGGGTATATCGTTGGAGACCCAGTACTTC	CASSFQGISLETQYF
few	-	TRBV12-5	TRBJ1-1	TGTGCTAGTGCCCTGGGGCAGTCGGGGAACACTGAAGCTTTCTTT	CASALGQSGNTEAFF
few	TRBD1	TRBV5-1	TRBJ1-1	TGCGCCAGCAGCTTGCAGGGGGATAACGGTGAAGCTTTCTTT	CASSLQGDNGEAFF
-	-	TRBV29-1	TRBJ1-2	TGCAGCGTTGAAACCCGGACGGGAGGCTACACCTTC	CSVETRTGGYTF
-	TRBD1	TRBV25-1	TRBJ2-7	TGTGCCAGCAGTGAAAAGGGACAGGGGGATTACGCGCAGTACTTC	CASSEKGQGDYAQYF
-	-	TRBV18	TRBJ2-5	TGTGCCAGCTCACCCGGCCGAGCGGGGACCCAGTACTTC	CASSPGRAGTQYF
-	TRBD2	TRBV7-2	TRBJ2-1	TGTGCCAGCATTCTAGGGACTAGCGGGGTTACCTACAATGAGCAGTTCTTC	CASILGTSGVTYNEQFF
-	TRBD2	TRBV7-2	TRBJ2-7	TGTGCCAGCAGCTGGCGGGAGGGCCTGTACGAGCAGTACTTC	CASSWREGLYEQYF
few	-	TRBV7-9	TRBJ2-2	TGTGCCAGCAGCCTCACGGGACTGGGGGAGCTGTTTTTT	CASSLTGLGELFF
-	-	TRBV7-3	TRBJ2-5	TGTGCCAGCAGCTCTCCTGCAGGGGCTGAAGAGACCCAGTACTTC	CASSSPAGAEETQYF
-	TRBD2	TRBV2	TRBJ2-7	TGCTCGGGGGGAAGGAACAACGAGCAGTACTTC	CSGGRNNEQYF
-	TRBD1	TRBV2	TRBJ1-1	TGTGCCAGCATGTGGGGACAGGGGAACACTGAAGCTTTCTTT	CASMWGQGNTEAFF
few	-	TRBV7-2	TRBJ2-1	TGTGCCAGCAGCCCATTAAGCGGAGGCTCCTACAATGAGCAGTTCTTC	CASSPLSGGSYNEQFF
-	-	TRBV5-1	TRBJ1-1	TGCGCCAGCAGCTTGGCGGGGGGTAACACTGAAGCTTTCTTT	CASSLAGGNTEAFF
-	TRBD1	TRBV5-1	TRBJ2-7	TGCGCCAGCAGCCCGGGACAGTCCTTCGCCGAGCAGTACTTC	CASSPGQSFAEQYF
-	-	TRBV9	TRBJ2-7	TGTGCCAGCAGCGTAGATGAGGGCGAGCAGTACTTC	CASSVDEGEQYF
-	TRBD2	TRBV30	TRBJ2-2	TGTGCCTGGAGTGGGAGGGGACTACCGAACACCGGGGAGCTGTTTTTT	CAWSGRGLPNTGELFF
-	TRBD1	TRBV29-1	TRBJ1-1	TGCAGCGTTGTTTCTCAACAGGGGAGGACTGAAGCTTTCTTT	CSVVSQQGRTEAFF
-	-	TRBV7-3	TRBJ1-1	TGTGCCAGCAGCTTCACAGGGTACACTGAAGCTTTCTTT	CASSFTGYTEAFF
few	TRBD2	TRBV4-3	TRBJ2-1	TGCGCCAGCAGCCAAGATTACCGGGAGGTGGTCCATGAGCAGTTCTTC	CASSQDYREVVHEQFF
few	-	TRBV4-3	TRBJ1-2	TGCGCCAGCAGCCAAACCGCTCGGGCAGGGGAATGGAAGGGCTACACCTTC	CASSQTARAGEWKGYTF
-	-	TRBV5-4	TRBJ2-1	TGTGCCAGCAGCTTGGACCGGGATGAGCAGTTCTTC	CASSLDRDEQFF
few	TRBD1	TRBV5-6	TRBJ2-1	TGTGCCAGCAGCTCACTACAGGGGGATGAGCAGTTCTTC	CASSSLQGDEQFF
few	TRBD2	TRBV4-1	TRBJ2-7	TGCGCCAGCAACAACCCCCACGGGGGGACCTACGAGCAGTACTTC	CASNNPHGGTYEQYF
-	-	TRBV29-1	TRBJ1-2	TGCAGCGTTGAAGATCGAAGGGGTAGCCATGGCTACACCTTC	CSVEDRRGSHGYTF
-	-	TRBV25-1	TRBJ2-7	TGTGCCAGCAGTGAGAGGTACTCAGGGGAGCAGTACTTC	CASSERYSGEQYF
-	-	TRBV27	TRBJ2-7	TGTGCCAGCAGTTTAACCCGACAGCAGGCAAGCGAGCAGTACTTC	CASSLTRQQASEQYF
-	TRBD1	TRBV6-5	TRBJ2-2	TGTGCCAGCAGTCGCGACAGGGCCGGGGAGCTGTTTTTT	CASSRDRAGELFF
few	-	TRBV7-9	TRBJ1-1	TGTGCCAGCAGCCTCATGGAGCCCGCAGTCGGTGAAGCTTTCTTT	CASSLMEPAVGEAFF
-	-	TRBV18	TRBJ1-1	TGTGCCAGCTCACCAGCGGAAGACACTGAAGCTTTCTTT	CASSPAEDTEAFF
few	TRBD1	TRBV29-1	TRBJ2-5	TGCAGCGTTGAAGAACAGGGGTGGGAGACCCAGTACTTC	CSVEEQGWETQYF
few	-	TRBV7-2	TRBJ2-5	TGTGCCAGCAGCTCGCGGGTCCCTCCTGAGACCCAGTACTTC	CASSSRVPPETQYF
-	-	TRBV27	TRBJ2-7	TGTGCCAGCAGAAGTAGCGCTCCCTACGAGCAGTACTTC	CASRSSAPYEQYF
-	-	TRBV30	TRBJ2-6	TGTGCCTGGAGTGGGCCGCCCGCTGAGGCCAACGTCCTGACTTTC	CAWSGPPAEANVLTF
-	-	TRBV18	TRBJ2-5	TGTGCCAGCTCACCACCTGCCTATACGGGGTCAGAGACCCAGTACTTC	CASSPPAYTGSETQYF
-	-	TRBV2	TRBJ2-5	TGTGCCAGCAACCCACAGGGGGGGGAGACCCAGTACTTC	CASNPQGGETQYF